This entry concerns a single TCR beta chain. Its antigen is not known. The sample belongs to a study of graft-versus-host responses after intestinal transplantation. Whole-study findings and limits: Where graft-donor T cell macrochimerism was present, patients had high graft-versus-host to host-versus-graft clonal ratios in allografts.

Germline values: CDR1 LNHDA, CDR2 SQIVND (reference sequence). Trimming removed 7 bases at V and 1 base at J, with 23 bases between. The CDR3 is 18 amino acids. Using immunoSEQ multiplex PCR, the repertoire was profiled, and TCRdb retains in-frame clones only, with some absent. In the table there are 62,000 or so clones, approximately 90% of which are singletons. Sequencing used PBMCs, obtained 26 days after transplant. The V and J genes are TRBV19 and TRBJ2-4, with TRBD2 as a possible D gene (7 bases). The sequence was obtained from a human patient who received an intestinal transplant, so some T cells may come from the graft donor. The CDR3 is CASTSGAQGRRAKNIQYF. The CDR3 DNA is TGTGCCAGTACTAGCGGAGCACAGGGCCGGCGGGCCAAAAACATTCAGTACTTC.